This T cell receptor (beta chain) was found in a study of post-analysis software for immune sequencing data. Study findings and constraints: There were a few TRBV segments more frequent in patients than controls, and TRBV5-6, TRBV5-1 and TRBV20-1 were among them.

With regard to this clonotype: Its antigen is as yet unknown.

Unique molecular identifiers featured in each of the TCR beta cDNA libraries. In TCRdb, the PCR reads were re-called with MiXCR into one record per CDR3 protein. This sample has about 460,000 distinct CDR3 sequences, with approximately 46% found just once. CDR3 length equals 12 residues. V shed 6 bases and J shed 0 bases, with 6 bases lying between them. The source material was blood. The chain combines TRBV12-3 or TRBV12-4 with TRBJ2-7; D is unresolved. The sequence was obtained from a girl between 5 and 17 years old with multiple sclerosis. CDR3 sequence: CASRYTSYEQYF. CDR3 coding DNA: TGTGCCAGCAGATATACCTCCTACGAGCAGTACTTC.